The rows below give T cell receptor beta chains drawn from one sample of a study of chemoradiotherapy in HPV16-positive cancers. Sequenced by immunoSEQ multiplex PCR; TCRdb stores in-frame clones only, minus some. This table holds 5,500 to 7,000 clones, about 93% found once. The source material was blood, sampled from a patient who underwent chemoradiotherapy. All receptors come from a human donor with HPV-associated anogenital cancer. The CDR3 runs from the conserved cysteine through the conserved F or W. The D gene is left open where the match is weak. Not all rows give a size; the values are once, few, many and, for expanded clones, a class.

TRBV5-6	TRBJ2-6	-	-	CASSLVQIISGANVLTF	TGTGCCAGCAGCTTGGTTCAGATTATCTCTGGGGCCAACGTCCTGACTTTC
TRBV7-8	TRBJ1-2	-	-	CASSLIIGDGYTF	TGTGCCAGCAGCTTAATTATTGGAGATGGCTACACCTTC
TRBV5-3	TRBJ2-7	-	once	CARSSDGKATVYEQYF	TGTGCCAGAAGCTCGGATGGGAAGGCCACGGTCTACGAGCAGTACTTC
TRBV2	TRBJ2-2	TRBD2	-	CASTRASGAGELFF	TGTGCCAGCACGAGGGCTAGCGGTGCCGGGGAGCTGTTTTTT
TRBV11-3	TRBJ2-7	-	-	CASSPNRAYEQYF	TGTGCCAGCAGCCCAAACAGGGCCTACGAGCAGTACTTC
TRBV15	TRBJ2-1	-	-	CATSREGLALLKGGQFF	TGTGCCACCAGCAGAGAGGGACTCGCGTTGCTAAAAGGCGGGCAGTTCTTC
TRBV4-3	TRBJ2-7	-	-	CASSRSFGVYEQYF	TGCGCCAGCAGCCGTTCCTTCGGGGTTTACGAGCAGTACTTC
TRBV11-2	TRBJ2-5	TRBD1	-	CASSPGQGETQYF	TGTGCCAGCAGTCCCGGACAGGGAGAGACCCAGTACTTC
TRBV4-3	TRBJ2-2	TRBD2	-	CASSQGRTSDGATGELFF	TGCGCCAGCAGCCAAGGAAGGACTAGCGATGGGGCCACCGGGGAGCTGTTTTTT
TRBV5-1	TRBJ1-1	-	-	CASSRLGTKSLNTEAFF	TGCGCCAGCAGCCGGTTGGGGACAAAAAGCTTGAACACTGAAGCTTTCTTT
TRBV11-2	TRBJ2-1	-	-	CASSPYNEQFF	TGTGCCAGCAGCCCCTACAATGAGCAGTTCTTC
TRBV19	TRBJ2-7	-	-	CASSMPRGGSYEQYF	TGTGCCAGTAGTATGCCCCGCGGCGGCTCCTACGAGCAGTACTTC
TRBV9	TRBJ1-1	-	-	CASTRSDKNTEAFF	TGTGCCAGCACGCGTTCGGACAAGAACACTGAAGCTTTCTTT
TRBV4-3	TRBJ2-7	-	-	CASSQEVSTGRYEQYF	TGCGCCAGCAGCCAAGAAGTATCGACAGGCCGCTACGAGCAGTACTTC
TRBV6-1	TRBJ1-1	-	-	CASSAAGAPQNTEAFF	TGTGCCAGCAGTGCCGCAGGGGCGCCTCAGAACACTGAAGCTTTCTTT
TRBV7-8	TRBJ1-2	-	-	CASSLETGYGYGYTF	TGTGCCAGCAGCTTAGAAACAGGGTATGGCTATGGCTACACCTTC
TRBV6-1	TRBJ2-4	TRBD1	-	CASTFDRVENIQYF	TGTGCCAGCACATTCGACAGGGTCGAAAACATTCAGTACTTC
TRBV5-4	TRBJ2-7	-	-	CASSFSSTYEQYF	TGTGCCAGCAGCTTCTCATCTACCTACGAGCAGTACTTC
TRBV28	TRBJ2-7	-	-	CASSWTVPYEQYF	TGTGCCAGCAGTTGGACGGTCCCCTACGAGCAGTACTTC
TRBV7-2	TRBJ1-2	TRBD1	-	CASSLITGDVGYTF	TGTGCCAGCAGCTTAATCACAGGGGACGTTGGCTACACCTTC
TRBV6-1	TRBJ1-2	-	-	CASSENRAYGYTF	TGTGCCAGCAGTGAAAACAGAGCCTATGGCTACACCTTC
TRBV5-1	TRBJ2-7	-	-	CASRKDGPYEQYF	TGCGCCAGCCGAAAGGACGGCCCCTACGAGCAGTACTTC
TRBV19	TRBJ2-3	TRBD2	-	CASRSPSGGRLDTQYF	TGTGCCAGTAGGTCGCCGAGCGGGGGCCGCTTAGATACGCAGTATTTT
TRBV2	TRBJ2-1	TRBD1	-	CASSDSRGLGNEQFF	TGTGCCAGCAGTGATTCCAGGGGGCTTGGGAATGAGCAGTTCTTC
TRBV7-8	TRBJ1-2	TRBD1	-	CASSYPGQGTGYTF	TGTGCCAGCAGCTATCCGGGACAGGGGACGGGCTACACCTTC
TRBV5-4	TRBJ2-1	-	-	CASSPFVGSSSYNEQFF	TGTGCCAGCAGCCCCTTCGTGGGTAGCAGCTCCTACAATGAGCAGTTCTTC
TRBV6-6	TRBJ2-3	-	-	CASLRDTTDTQYF	TGTGCCAGCCTGCGGGATACGACAGATACGCAGTATTTT
TRBV28	TRBJ2-7	TRBD2	-	CASSPGTSGNYEQYF	TGTGCCAGCAGTCCGGGGACTAGCGGGAACTACGAGCAGTACTTC
TRBV4-1	TRBJ1-4	TRBD1	once	CASSRVGQANEKLFF	TGCGCCAGCAGCCGCGTGGGACAGGCTAATGAAAAACTGTTTTTT
TRBV9	TRBJ2-1	-	-	CASSVGRRYNEQFF	TGTGCCAGCAGCGTAGGTCGGCGGTACAATGAGCAGTTCTTC
TRBV7-3	TRBJ2-3	-	-	CASSLVYTDTQYF	TGTGCCAGCAGCTTAGTCTACACAGATACGCAGTATTTT
TRBV27	TRBJ2-7	-	-	CASSWGSEQYF	TGTGCCAGCAGTTGGGGATCCGAGCAGTACTTC
TRBV9	TRBJ1-2	TRBD1	-	CASSSGDRVINGYTF	TGTGCCAGCAGCTCCGGGGACAGAGTGATAAATGGCTACACCTTC
TRBV28	TRBJ2-7	-	-	CASSYRGTGRYEQYF	TGTGCCAGCAGTTATCGGGGAACGGGGCGCTACGAGCAGTACTTC
TRBV9	TRBJ2-3	TRBD2	-	CASSLRWGGDTQYF	TGTGCCAGCAGCCTCCGGTGGGGGGGAGATACGCAGTATTTT